The 7 T cell receptor beta chains given below trace back to one sample, sequenced in a study of PD-L1 blockade in urothelial cancer. Indicated time point: pretreatment peripheral blood. The table came from immunoSEQ multiplex PCR; TCRdb's copy has only in-frame clones and leaves some out. The top ten clones hold 2.5% to 3.5% of a sample with approximately 50,000 clones, about 80% of them seen once. Sequenced material: PBMCs, taken around atezolizumab (anti-PD-L1) treatment. Receptors were obtained from a man between 65 and 80 years old with urothelial cancer.

The sample holds a few counts of this clone. This chain uses TRBV10-1 with TRBJ1-2; D might be TRBD1 (6 bases). CDR1 is WNHNN, CDR2 SYGVQD, per germline (reference sequence). Deletions cut 3 bases from V and 8 bases from J, with 19 bases between. The CDR3 totals 15 residues. The CDR3 reads CASSDPKLGGYGYTF. The CDR3 DNA reads TGCGCCAGCAGTGACCCCAAGTTAGGGGGATACGGCTACACCTTC.

The chain is built from TRBV7-9 and TRBJ1-2; unclear D gene. The V end lost 1 base, the J end lost 0 bases, and 12 bases lay between the germline ends. CDR3 length: 16 residues. CDR1 is SEHNR, CDR2 FQNEAQ, per germline (reference sequence). The chain's CDR3 is CASSLGSGLSNYGYTF. DNA for the CDR3: TGTGCCAGCAGCTTAGGAAGTGGGCTTTCTAACTATGGCTACACCTTC.

V is TRBV9 and J is TRBJ2-1; 7 bases align to TRBD1. With V trimmed by 0 bases and J by 3 bases, 6 bases remained unmatched. CDR1 is SGDLS, CDR2 YYNGEE, per germline. The CDR3 extends over 16 amino acids. The chain's CDR3 is CASSVVSGGGYNEQFF. In DNA, the CDR3 is TGTGCCAGCAGCGTAGTATCAGGGGGTGGCTACAATGAGCAGTTCTTC. Filled out from reference TRBV9 and TRBJ2-1, the complete variable domain reads DSGVTQTPKHLITATGQRVTLRCSPRSGDLSVYWYQQSLDQGLQFLIQYYNGEERAKGNILERFSAQQFPDLHSELNLSSLELGDSALYFCASSVVSGGGYNEQFFGPGTRLTVL.

This clone has only a few counts. The rearrangement uses TRBV5-8 and TRBJ1-1, with D perhaps TRBD1 (6 bases). V lost 5 bases, J lost 3 bases, and 14 bases lay in between. Germline V gene data show CDR1 as SGHTS and CDR2 as YDEGEE. The CDR3 is 14 amino acids. CDR3 residues: CASRETGWDTEAFF. CDR3 coding DNA: TGTGCCAGCAGAGAAACAGGGTGGGACACTGAAGCTTTCTTT.

The chain has TRBV2 and TRBJ2-7, with 7 positions matching TRBD1. The J segment lost 0 bases and the V segment lost 6 bases, leaving 8 bases of the junction unmatched. This CDR3 region has 15 residues. Germline V gives CDR1 SNHLY, CDR2 FYNNEI. CDR3: CASREQGLSSYEQYF. The CDR3 DNA follows: TGTGCCAGCAGAGAACAGGGGTTAAGCTCCTACGAGCAGTACTTC.

This clone was observed a single time. The J gene is TRBJ1-2, the V gene TRBV9; D is undetermined. The length of the CDR3 is 13 residues. The germline V and J ends were trimmed by 0 bases and 7 bases, with 10 bases remaining between them. Germline-derived CDR1 and CDR2 are SGDLS and YYNGEE. CDR3 sequence reads: CASSVGRRGGYTF. In DNA form, the CDR3 reads TGTGCCAGCAGCGTAGGAAGGCGGGGTGGCTACACCTTC. Based on the CDR3 plus reference TRBV9 and TRBJ1-2, the full variable domain is DSGVTQTPKHLITATGQRVTLRCSPRSGDLSVYWYQQSLDQGLQFLIQYYNGEERAKGNILERFSAQQFPDLHSELNLSSLELGDSALYFCASSVGRRGGYTFGSGTRLTVV.

The V and J genes are TRBV18 and TRBJ1-1, with D hard to call. Trimming pared 5 bases from V and 3 bases from J, leaving 16 bases between. Germline CDR1 is KGHSH and CDR2 is LQKENI. The CDR3 length is 15 residues. The CDR3 loop is CASSSRGLSDTEAFF. The CDR3, as DNA: TGTGCCAGCTCATCCCGAGGTCTTAGCGACACTGAAGCTTTCTTT. Full variable domain (missing parts from reference TRBV18 and TRBJ1-1): NAGVMQNPRHLVRRRGQEARLRCSPMKGHSHVYWYRQLPEEGLKFMVYLQKENIIDESGMPKERFSAEFPKEGPSILRIQQVVRGDSAAYFCASSSRGLSDTEAFFGQGTRLTVV.